This TCR beta chain emerged from a study of identical twins. Findings and caveats of the study: Findings came from cross-sectional statistics, without long-term follow-up of donors. Possibly, invariant MAIT and iNKT cells partly confounded zero-insertion analyses.

CDR3 length: 13 residues. V gave up 5 bases and J gave up 8 bases, with 13 bases separating them. Germline loops: CDR1 MNHEY, CDR2 SVGEGT. This clonotype was seen more than once but under ten times. What it recognizes is unknown. TCRdb redid the calling of the 5' RACE reads with MiXCR, one entry per CDR3 protein. The sample lists about 250,000 distinct CDR3 sequences, approximately 7.9% occurring once. These data are also associated with another study on yellow fever vaccine responses in identical twins.

The TCR originated in a woman aged 18-30 years in good health. The sample was CD8+ T cells sorted from blood. The rearrangement joins TRBV6-2 or TRBV6-3 to TRBJ2-1; D ambiguous. DNA for the CDR3: TGTGCCAGCAGTCCCGGACGTCGCGATGAGCAGTTCTTC. The encoded protein is CASSPGRRDEQFF.